These 24 T cell receptor beta chains came from one sample sequenced in a study of technical replicates of blood from several donors. Method: immunoSEQ multiplex PCR; TCRdb's copy keeps in-frame clones and lacks some. The repertoire holds approximately 75,000 clones, with around 97% as singletons. The sequencing sample was made of T cells isolated from PBMCs. These receptors all come from a human donor in good health.

The genes are TRBV7-2 and TRBJ1-1; D remains unclear. Trimming pared 1 base from V and 6 bases from J, leaving 15 bases between. The CDR3 runs 15 residues. Germline loops: CDR1 SGHTA, CDR2 FQGNSA. The CDR3 bases are TGTGCCAGCAGCTTAGAATTCGTGGAGTGGGCTGAAGCTTTCTTT. Encoded protein: CASSLEFVEWAEAFF.

This rearrangement joins TRBV19 to TRBJ1-1; maybe TRBD1 (5 bases). There are 14 residues in the CDR3. V lost 7 bases and J lost 0, with 12 bases in between. The germline V gene encodes CDR1 LNHDA and CDR2 SQIVND (reference sequence). The DNA of the CDR3 is TGTGCCAGTATCTCGGGACTTTTGAACACTGAAGCTTTCTTT. Translation: CASISGLLNTEAFF.

This CDR3 reads CASSPGDRVAYNEQFF. In DNA form, the CDR3 reads TGTGCCAGCAGCCCTGGGGACAGGGTCGCCTACAATGAGCAGTTCTTC. The chain combines TRBV7-9 with TRBJ2-1, with 9 bases matching TRBD1. The V segment lost 5 bases and the J segment 2 bases; nucleotides outside the gene matches: 7. Germline V gives CDR1 SEHNR, CDR2 FQNEAQ (reference sequence). This CDR3 comprises 16 residues. Full variable domain (outside the CDR3, taken from reference TRBV7-9 and TRBJ2-1): DTGVSQNPRHKITKRGQNVTFRCDPISEHNRLYWYRQTLGQGPEFLTYFQNEAQLEKSRLLSDRFSAERPKGSFSTLEIQRTEQGDSAMYLCASSPGDRVAYNEQFFGPGTRLTVL.

This chain joins TRBV4-1 and TRBJ2-1; D is undetermined. The CDR3 runs to 14 residues. V dropped 0 bases and J dropped 10 bases, with 13 bases sitting between them. Germline loops: CDR1 MGHRA, CDR2 YSYEKL. The CDR3 here is CASSQDPGIFEQFF. In nucleotides, the CDR3 is TGCGCCAGCAGCCAAGATCCAGGAATTTTCGAGCAGTTCTTC.

The V gene is TRBV29-1, the J gene TRBJ2-7; TRBD2 agrees at 8 bases. The CDR3 covers 16 residues. V trimming: 0 bases; J trimming: 5 bases; junction bases outside the gene matches: 12. The germline gives CDR1 SQVTM, CDR2 ANQGSEA. The CDR3 protein is CSVEDRSGVGNDEQYF. CDR3 DNA: TGCAGCGTTGAAGATCGTAGCGGGGTTGGAAATGACGAGCAGTACTTC.

CDR3 in DNA: TGTGCCAGCAGCTTGAAGTCACCGCGGGAGGAGACCCAGTACTTC. It specifies CASSLKSPREETQYF. The rearrangement uses TRBV5-6 and TRBJ2-5; 7 nucleotides match TRBD2. The CDR3 extends over 15 amino acids. V shed 1 base, J shed 5 bases, and the junction held 8 bases outside the gene matches. Looked up from germline, CDR1 is SGHDT and CDR2 is YYEEEE.

The genes are TRBV28 and TRBJ1-5; 7 positions agree with TRBD1. The germline V gene encodes CDR1 MDHEN and CDR2 SYDVKM. Losses at the gene ends were 10 bases for V and 6 bases for J; bases not matched to a gene: 9. The CDR3 is 13 residues long. The CDR3 here is CATHQGGSQPQHF. CDR3 coding DNA: TGTGCCACCCACCAGGGGGGAAGTCAGCCCCAGCATTTT.

This chain connects TRBV30 to TRBJ2-3; 11 bases fit TRBD2. Germline values: CDR1 GTSNPN, CDR2 SVGIG (reference sequence). J gave up 2 bases and V 2 bases, and 3 bases lay outside the gene matches. The CDR3 length is 15 residues. Written as DNA, the CDR3 is TGTGCCTGGAGTTTAGCGGGGGGGGTCACAGATACGCAGTATTTT. Translating gives CAWSLAGGVTDTQYF.

This chain links TRBV6-1 with TRBJ2-1; maybe TRBD1 (7 bases). The V gene lost 1 base and the J gene lost 7 bases, with 17 bases spanning the gap. This CDR3 region has 16 residues. Germline CDR1 is MNHNS and CDR2 is SASEGT. In DNA form, the CDR3 reads TGTGCCAGCAGTGAAGGGGTATCGGCGGGACAGAATGAGCAGTTCTTC. The encoded protein is CASSEGVSAGQNEQFF.

V gene TRBV4-1 combines with J gene TRBJ1-2; a possible D gene is TRBD1 (6 bases). Germline loops: CDR1 MGHRA, CDR2 YSYEKL. This CDR3 has 15 amino acids. Between the trimmed V and J ends, which lost 4 bases and 7 bases, there was a span of 19 bases. CDR3 nucleotide sequence: TGCGCCAGCAGCCCCACTGGGCAGGGGTCTTTTGGCTACACCTTC. Encoded protein: CASSPTGQGSFGYTF.

The gene calls are TRBV7-6 and TRBJ1-1; TRBD1 matches at 8 bases. Germline trimming cut 5 bases from V and 1 base from J; bases unmatched to any gene: 6. Germline V gene sequence: CDR1 SGHVS, CDR2 FNYEAQ. The CDR3 covers 15 residues. This chain's CDR3 is CASSLRQGTNTEAFF. In DNA form, the CDR3 reads TGTGCCAGCAGCCTAAGACAGGGGACGAACACTGAAGCTTTCTTT.

The chain employs TRBV19 and TRBJ1-5, with D uncertain. The CDR3 extends over 11 amino acids. Germline loops: CDR1 LNHDA, CDR2 SQIVND (reference sequence). Trimming took 6 bases from V and 4 from J, leaving 4 bases between them. In nucleotides, the CDR3 is TGTGCCAGTAGCGGTAATCAGCCCCAGCATTTT. It codes for CASSGNQPQHF.

The V and J genes are TRBV6-5 and TRBJ1-1; D is perhaps TRBD1 (6 bases). V lost 6 bases and J lost 0, with 11 bases in between. CDR1 is MNHEY and CDR2 is SVGAGI in the germline V gene. This CDR3 region has 14 residues. The CDR3: CASSPQGMNTEAFF. In DNA, the CDR3 is TGTGCCAGCAGCCCACAGGGAATGAACACTGAAGCTTTCTTT.

V is TRBV28 and J is TRBJ2-7; 8 bases line up with TRBD2. The germline V gene encodes CDR1 MDHEN and CDR2 SYDVKM. CDR3 size: 15 residues. V dropped 7 bases and J dropped 2; count of bases not matched to a gene: 10. CDR3 sequence: CASTNPSGSPYEQYF. The DNA of the CDR3 is TGTGCCAGCACCAACCCCAGCGGGAGCCCCTACGAGCAGTACTTC.

The J gene is TRBJ2-2, the V gene TRBV5-1; D not resolved. Germline V lookup: CDR1 SGHRS, CDR2 YFSETQ. The CDR3 extends over 15 amino acids. V dropped 2 bases and J dropped 0 bases, with 8 bases sitting between them. Here the CDR3 DNA reads TGCGCCAGCAGCTTCACGGTGACGAACACCGGGGAGCTGTTTTTT. This sequence encodes CASSFTVTNTGELFF.

This clone appeared once. J is TRBJ1-1 and V is TRBV30; D possibly corresponds to TRBD1 (5 bases). The CDR3 spans 14 residues. The V gene lost 0 bases and the J gene lost 4 bases, with 12 bases spanning the gap. Germline V lookup: CDR1 GTSNPN, CDR2 SVGIG (reference sequence). This CDR3 is CAWSVGGSGTEAFF. The DNA for the CDR3 is TGTGCCTGGAGTGTGGGGGGGTCAGGCACTGAAGCTTTCTTT.

This chain connects TRBV2 to TRBJ2-7, with 9 nucleotides matching TRBD2. CDR1 and CDR2 (germline): SNHLY, FYNNEI. This CDR3 is built from 13 residues. V dropped 2 bases and J dropped 12; count of bases not matched to a gene: 8. The CDR3 spells CASSEQSSGVLYF. DNA of the CDR3: TGTGCCAGCAGTGAACAGTCTAGCGGGGTCTTGTACTTC.

This chain joins TRBV25-1 and TRBJ1-1; maybe TRBD1 (5 bases). The CDR3 covers 13 residues. Germline V gene lookup returns CDR1 MGHDK and CDR2 SYGVNS. The germline V and J ends were trimmed by 5 bases and 11 bases, with 18 bases remaining between them. In DNA form, the CDR3 reads TGTGCCAGCAGTTTTCCTGGGACTCCCGAGGCTTTCTTT. It specifies CASSFPGTPEAFF.

The chain has TRBV4-3 and TRBJ2-7, with a possible D match to TRBD2 (5 bases). The CDR3 consists of 15 residues. CDR1 is LGHNA, CDR2 YSLEER, per germline. The germline V and J ends were trimmed by 2 bases and 4 bases, with 15 bases remaining between them. The CDR3 DNA reads TGCGCCAGCAGCCAAAGGTCGGGATCCCGGTACGAGCAGTACTTC. Translated: CASSQRSGSRYEQYF.

This rearrangement joins TRBV29-1 to TRBJ2-7; 13 bases are shared with TRBD2. Germline CDR1 and CDR2: SQVTM and ANQGSEA. The CDR3 totals 14 residues. V shed 4 bases and J 4 bases; nucleotides not matched to a gene: 4. The CDR3 DNA is TGCAGCGTTGGACTAGCGGGAGGAGAGTACGAGCAGTACTTC. Protein product: CSVGLAGGEYEQYF.

The CDR3 nucleotides read TGTGCCAGCAGGAGTAGTACGGATACGCAGTATTTT. Amino acids: CASRSSTDTQYF. The V call is TRBV6-5, the J call TRBJ2-3; no firm D call. The CDR3 runs 12 residues. The germline CDR1 and CDR2 sequences are MNHEY and SVGAGI. With 6 bases removed from V and 6 bases from J, the gap between germline ends came to 10 bases.

The chain carries TRBV4-3 and TRBJ2-2; perhaps TRBD1 as D (5 bases). Germline V gene data show CDR1 as LGHNA and CDR2 as YSLEER. The CDR3 runs to 14 residues. Deletions cut 1 base from V and 5 bases from J, with 8 bases between. The CDR3 DNA reads as TGCGCCAGCAGCCAAGGCAGGGTTACCGGGGAGCTGTTTTTT. Its protein product is CASSQGRVTGELFF.

This rearrangement joins TRBV27 to TRBJ1-1; no firm D call. The CDR3 loop spans 18 amino acids. Germline V CDR1 and CDR2: MNHEY, SMNVEV (reference sequence). The V end lost 5 bases, the J end lost 0 bases, and 22 bases lay between the germline ends. In DNA, the CDR3 is TGTGCCAGCAGTCGCCTCCCTTTAGTCCAGCGATTGAACACTGAAGCTTTCTTT. Translating it yields CASSRLPLVQRLNTEAFF.

V usage is TRBV4-1 and J usage is TRBJ2-5; D is possibly TRBD2 (5 bases). Germline V gives CDR1 MGHRA, CDR2 YSYEKL. This CDR3 is built from 15 residues. V was clipped by 1 base and J by 5 bases, with 14 bases between them. The CDR3 loop reads CASSQGAGSYETQYF. CDR3 coding DNA: TGCGCCAGCAGCCAAGGGGCGGGTAGTTATGAGACCCAGTACTTC.